This T cell receptor (beta chain) was documented in a study of T cells in Graves' hyperthyroidism and ophthalmopathy. The TCR beta CDR3 regions underwent amplification using RNA transcripts as the source. An initial round of RT-PCR targeting the TCR CDR3 relied on the HTBI primer set. TCRdb called the multiplex PCR reads again in MiXCR, with one record for every CDR3 protein. This table has around 600,000 distinct CDR3 sequences, 11% to 15% appearing once. V was clipped by 4 bases and J by 3 bases, with 17 bases between them. The CDR3 is 15 amino acids. Germline V gene lookup returns CDR1 SGDLS and CDR2 YYNGEE. This clonotype was detected only a few times. Its antigen is undetermined. The PBMCs were taken from about 10 ml of fresh peripheral blood. General study points: Ophthalmopathy and stable hyperthyroidism were told apart by a 13 V-J model. Blood samples included most of the expanded thyroid clonotypes exceeding 0.001.

Source material: blood. The clonotype originates from a woman aged 18 to 35 with Graves' ophthalmopathy. This rearrangement joins TRBV9 to TRBJ2-7, with TRBD2 as a possible D gene (6 bases). Here the CDR3 DNA reads TGTGCCAGCAGCCCGCGGATAGCGGCGTTCTACGAGCAGTACTTC. This codes for CASSPRIAAFYEQYF.